This TCR beta chain was found in a study of cytomegalovirus exposure and HLA in healthy donors. This PCR relied on a set of 60 Vbeta primers and 13 Jbeta primers. Libraries were prepared by immunoSEQ multiplex PCR; TCRdb keeps only in-frame clonotypes and omits some of them. The sample shows almost 95,000 clones, 69% of them seen only once. V gave up 6 bases and J gave up 7 bases; unmatched junction bases: 7. CDR3 length: 15 amino acids. Germline loops: CDR1 SNHLY, CDR2 FYNNEI. This chain uses TRBV2 with TRBJ1-5, with TRBD1 identical over 12 bases. The TCR comes from a man aged 45-65 years in good health and CMV-seronegative. Sequenced: PBMCs. CDR3 residues: CASRGTGGVGQPQHF. Here the CDR3 DNA reads TGTGCCAGCAGAGGGACAGGGGGCGTTGGGCAGCCCCAGCATTTT.